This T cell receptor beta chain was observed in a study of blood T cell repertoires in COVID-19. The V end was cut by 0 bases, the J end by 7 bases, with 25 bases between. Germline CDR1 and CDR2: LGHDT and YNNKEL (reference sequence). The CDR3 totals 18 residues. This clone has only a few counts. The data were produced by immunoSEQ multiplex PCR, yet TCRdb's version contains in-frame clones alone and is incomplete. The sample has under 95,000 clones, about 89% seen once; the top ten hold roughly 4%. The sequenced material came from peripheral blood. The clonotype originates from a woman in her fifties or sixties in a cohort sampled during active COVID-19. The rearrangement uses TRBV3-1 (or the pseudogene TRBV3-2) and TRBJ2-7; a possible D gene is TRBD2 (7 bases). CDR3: CASSQDRVAGALPREQYF. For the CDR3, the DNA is TGTGCCAGCAGCCAAGATCGGGTTGCGGGGGCTCTACCTAGGGAGCAGTACTTC.